This record looks at one TCR beta chain sequence and its context. The data are from a study of blood T cell repertoires in COVID-19. Study-level background: Researchers got acute and convalescent COVID-19 samples from the United States, Italy and Spain. PBMCs, B-cell-depleted T cells, or T cells were the source of the cDNA or gDNA that made up the material.

Authors' analysis steps: Estimated nucleated cell counts came from reference gene primer amplification. The table came from immunoSEQ multiplex PCR; TCRdb's copy has only in-frame clones and leaves some out. From that table come the V and J calls and clone size; the DNA was used to work out D and trimming. The sample records approximately 120,000 clones, about 87% being singletons. CDR1 LGHDT and CDR2 YNNKEL come from the germline V gene (reference sequence). V was cut by 1 base and J by 2 bases, with 8 bases left in between. CDR3 length equals 14 residues. The sequencing input was peripheral blood. The sequence derives from a human donor in a cohort sampled during active COVID-19. J is TRBJ2-5 and V is TRBV3-1 (or the pseudogene TRBV3-2); D is ambiguous. CDR3: CASSQGGRQETQYF. The CDR3 DNA is TGTGCCAGCAGCCAAGGCGGTCGACAAGAGACCCAGTACTTC.